This passage covers 29 T cell receptor beta chains from one sample sequenced in a study of control samples from healthy donors and cancer patients. Sequencing was performed with immunoSEQ multiplex PCR; in TCRdb, only in-frame clones are kept and a portion is missing. The sample records approximately 130,000 clones, 70% to 90% being singletons. The sample taken for sequencing was blood. The source of these receptors is a man aged 50 or older in good health.

The chain is built from TRBV9 and TRBJ2-5; D remains ambiguous. Germline V gene data show CDR1 as SGDLS and CDR2 as YYNGEE. V lost 2 bases and J 1 base, leaving 9 bases between the germline ends. This CDR3 contains 14 residues. The CDR3 loop reads CASSVDTRQETQYF. DNA of the CDR3: TGTGCCAGCAGCGTTGACACTCGCCAAGAGACCCAGTACTTC.

The chain combines TRBV24-1 with TRBJ2-2, with no clear D. The germline V gene has CDR1 KGHDR and CDR2 SFDVKD. V was trimmed by 1 base and J by 6 bases, leaving 8 bases between them. There are 14 residues in the CDR3. The CDR3 DNA reads TGTGCCACCAGTGATTTAAGTGAGTCCGGGGAGCTGTTTTTT. Translation gives CATSDLSESGELFF.

V usage is TRBV12-2 and J usage is TRBJ2-3. TRBV12-2 is annotated as a pseudogene. This CDR3 comprises 14 residues. The DNA of the CDR3 is TGTGCAAGTCGCAAACCTGGGAAGGCAGATACGCAGTATTTT. Amino acids: CASRKPGKADTQYF.

The V call is TRBV27, the J call TRBJ1-1, with D possibly matching TRBD1 (6 bases). V was pared by 6 bases and J by 1 base, with 12 bases between. CDR3 length: 14 amino acids. Germline-derived CDR1 and CDR2 are MNHEY and SMNVEV (reference sequence). CDR3 sequence (DNA): TGTGCCAGCAGGAGACAGGTTCAGAACACTGAAGCTTTCTTT. Translating gives CASRRQVQNTEAFF.

This clone was picked up a small number of times. The chain links TRBV10-3 to TRBJ1-2, with D possibly TRBD1 on 6 matching bases. CDR1 ENHRY and CDR2 SYGVKD come from the germline V gene. V was clipped by 0 bases and J by 5 bases, with 13 bases between them. The CDR3 covers 15 residues. CDR3 sequence (DNA): TGTGCCATCAGTGAGTCCGGGGGCCGTGGATATGGCTACACCTTC. It encodes CAISESGGRGYGYTF.

Turning to this clone: A junction boundary mismatches the germline segment, possibly from a read error. Other DNA variants within this sample encode the same CDR3. This sequence joins TRBV7-9 and TRBJ1-5; no firm D call. The germline V gene encodes CDR1 SEHNR and CDR2 FQNEAQ (reference sequence). This CDR3 is built from 13 residues. The CDR3 spells CASSLVSNQPQHF. In DNA form, the CDR3 reads TGTGCCAGCAGCTTAGTGAGCAATCAGCCTCAGCATTTT.

This chain links TRBV19 with TRBJ2-7; a possible D gene is TRBD2 (5 bases). Germline-derived CDR1 and CDR2 are LNHDA and SQIVND (reference sequence). The length of the CDR3 is 15 residues. V lost 1 base and J lost 1, with 11 bases in between. DNA for the CDR3: TGTGCCAGTAGTATAGCGTGGGAGAATTCCTACGAGCAGTACTTC. Its translation: CASSIAWENSYEQYF.

V is TRBV5-6 and J is TRBJ2-7, with 7 positions matching TRBD1. CDR1 and CDR2 (germline): SGHDT, YYEEEE. The CDR3 spans 15 residues. The J segment lost 0 bases and the V segment lost 0 bases, leaving 3 bases of the junction unmatched. As DNA, the CDR3 is TGTGCCAGCAGCTTGGAGACAGGGAACTCCTACGAGCAGTACTTC. Encoded protein: CASSLETGNSYEQYF.

This chain uses TRBV4-1 with TRBJ2-3, with TRBD1 identical over 10 bases. The CDR3 sequence is 18 residues long. Germline CDR1 MGHRA, CDR2 YSYEKL. Unmatched junction bases numbered 11, after V lost 0 bases and J lost 5 bases. DNA for the CDR3: TGCGCCAGCAGCCAAGATTTTCCGACAGGGGGCGCGAAAGATACGCAGTATTTT. This translates into CASSQDFPTGGAKDTQYF.

This chain uses TRBV27 with TRBJ2-5; 8 bases map to TRBD1. Germline V gene lookup returns CDR1 MNHEY and CDR2 SMNVEV (reference sequence). The junction had 17 bases not matched to a gene; V was cut back by 6 bases and J by 8 bases. The CDR3 is 16 residues long. CDR3 region: CASSPSGSQGAFTQYF. DNA of the CDR3: TGTGCCAGCAGCCCATCCGGGAGTCAGGGGGCGTTTACCCAGTACTTC.

This rearrangement joins TRBV15 to TRBJ1-5; D is unclear. Looked up from germline, CDR1 is LNHNV and CDR2 is YYDKDF (reference sequence). Between the trimmed V and J ends, which lost 2 bases and 0 bases, there was a span of 5 bases. This CDR3 contains 14 residues. As DNA, the CDR3 is TGTGCCACCAGCAGACAATATAGCAATCAGCCCCAGCATTTT. Protein: CATSRQYSNQPQHF. Together with reference TRBV15 and TRBJ1-5, the CDR3 gives the full variable domain: DAMVIQNPRYQVTQFGKPVTLSCSQTLNHNVMYWYQQKSSQAPKLLFHYYDKDFNNEADTPDNFQSRRPNTSFCFLDIRSPGLGDTAMYLCATSRQYSNQPQHFGDGTRLSIL.

This clone was seen once. V and J are TRBV18 and TRBJ1-1; D uncertain. The length of the CDR3 is 13 residues. V gave up 3 bases and J gave up 1 base, with 6 bases separating them. Germline assignment: CDR1 KGHSH and CDR2 LQKENI. CDR3: CASSPLTNTEAFF. CDR3 DNA sequence: TGTGCCAGCTCACCGTTAACGAACACTGAAGCTTTCTTT.

The genes are TRBV6-5 and TRBJ2-5; D remains unclear. V was cut by 3 bases and J by 1 base, with 15 bases left in between. The CDR3 is 16 amino acids. In germline, CDR1 is MNHEY, CDR2 SVGAGI. CDR3 sequence reads: CASSYDGVRFQETQYF. As DNA, the CDR3 is TGTGCCAGCAGTTATGATGGTGTTCGTTTCCAAGAGACCCAGTACTTC.

V usage is TRBV7-8 and J usage is TRBJ1-1; 10 nucleotides align to TRBD1. Germline V gene data show CDR1 as SGHVS and CDR2 as FQNEAQ. J lost 2 bases, V lost 5 bases, and 5 bases had no gene match. The CDR3 totals 15 residues. The CDR3 nucleotides read TGTGCCAGCAGCGGGGACAGGGGAGTTAACACTGAAGCTTTCTTT. This codes for CASSGDRGVNTEAFF.

This clone was seen only a few times. The genes are TRBV6-5 and TRBJ2-7; unclear D gene. The CDR3 runs to 13 residues. V lost 0 bases and J 4 bases, leaving 7 bases between the germline ends. Germline lookup yields CDR1 MNHEY and CDR2 SVGAGI. The CDR3 spells CASSYSSVYEQYF. CDR3 bases: TGTGCCAGCAGTTACTCGAGCGTTTACGAGCAGTACTTC.

The V call is TRBV5-1, the J call TRBJ2-3, with 11 bases matching TRBD1. The CDR3 consists of 16 residues. CDR1 and CDR2 (germline): SGHRS, YFSETQ. The J segment lost 6 bases and the V segment lost 4 bases, leaving 10 bases of the junction unmatched. The CDR3 coding sequence is TGCGCCAGCAGCCTAGGACAGGGGGCCCTTCCCGATACGCAGTATTTT. This translates into CASSLGQGALPDTQYF.

V is TRBV5-1 and J is TRBJ2-3, with 8 bases matching TRBD2. The CDR3 loop spans 12 amino acids. Germline V gene lookup returns CDR1 SGHRS and CDR2 YFSETQ. V lost 4 bases and J lost 5; bases outside the gene matches: 0. The CDR3 here is CASSAGGDTQYF. In nucleotides, the CDR3 is TGCGCCAGCAGCGCGGGGGGAGATACGCAGTATTTT.

The chain joins TRBV5-1 to TRBJ1-1; the match to TRBD1 covers 7 bases. Germline V CDR1 and CDR2: SGHRS, YFSETQ. CDR3 length: 14 amino acids. The ends lost 1 base at V and 6 bases at J; junction bases unmatched: 6. CDR3 DNA: TGCGCCAGCAGCTTGCTGGGCAGGGGGTCTGAAGCTTTCTTT. Amino acid sequence: CASSLLGRGSEAFF. The full variable domain, its missing parts supplied by reference TRBV5-1 and TRBJ1-1, is KAGVTQTPRYLIKTRGQQVTLSCSPISGHRSVSWYQQTPGQGLQFLFEYFSETQRNKGNFPGRFSGRQFSNSRSEMNVSTLELGDSALYLCASSLLGRGSEAFFGQGTRLTVV.

This clone was found once. The rearrangement links TRBV5-1 to TRBJ1-2, with 9 bases aligning to TRBD1. Germline CDR1 and CDR2: SGHRS and YFSETQ. Unmatched junction bases numbered 8, after V lost 3 bases and J lost 8 bases. There are 14 residues in the CDR3. For the CDR3, the DNA is TGCGCCAGCAGCTCGACCGGGACAGGGATCGGCTACACCTTC. Amino acids: CASSSTGTGIGYTF. Looking up the rest from reference TRBV5-1 and TRBJ1-2 gives the full variable domain: KAGVTQTPRYLIKTRGQQVTLSCSPISGHRSVSWYQQTPGQGLQFLFEYFSETQRNKGNFPGRFSGRQFSNSRSEMNVSTLELGDSALYLCASSSTGTGIGYTFGSGTRLTVV.

The chain carries TRBV2 and TRBJ1-1, with no clear D. The germline V gene encodes CDR1 SNHLY and CDR2 FYNNEI. V was trimmed by 2 bases and J by 6 bases, leaving 7 bases between them. This CDR3 is built from 12 residues. The DNA for the CDR3 is TGTGCCAGCAGTGAACCGGCAGCTGAAGCTTTCTTT. As protein: CASSEPAAEAFF.

V gene TRBV6-5 combines with J gene TRBJ1-3; 7 bases map to TRBD1. The CDR3 consists of 15 residues. Germline V gene sequence: CDR1 MNHEY, CDR2 SVGAGI. V lost 2 bases and J lost 0; bases outside the gene matches: 1. In DNA form, the CDR3 reads TGTGCCAGCAGTTACGGGGACAGCTCTGGAAACACCATATATTTT. It specifies CASSYGDSSGNTIYF.

The chain couples TRBV18 to TRBJ1-3, with TRBD1 as a possible D gene (6 bases). This CDR3 comprises 16 residues. In germline, CDR1 is KGHSH, CDR2 LQKENI. V dropped 2 bases and J dropped 0 bases, with 11 bases sitting between them. CDR3 residues: CASSPRGESSGNTIYF. The CDR3 region has the DNA TGTGCCAGCTCACCAAGGGGGGAGAGCTCTGGAAACACCATATATTTT.

The chain joins TRBV5-1 to TRBJ2-3; 7 positions agree with TRBD2. V shed 0 bases and J 1 base; nucleotides not matched to a gene: 2. The CDR3 has 15 residues. Germline V CDR1 and CDR2: SGHRS, YFSETQ. CDR3 sequence (DNA): TGCGCCAGCAGCTTGGAACGGGGGGGCACAGATACGCAGTATTTT. The encoded protein is CASSLERGGTDTQYF.

This clone has a handful of counts. This chain connects TRBV2 to TRBJ2-1; tentative D call: TRBD1 (7 bases). Germline loops: CDR1 SNHLY, CDR2 FYNNEI. The V end was cut by 6 bases, the J end by 9 bases, with 15 bases between. CDR3 length: 13 amino acids. The CDR3 coding sequence is TGTGCCAGCAGCTACTATCAGGGGGGTGAGCAGTTCTTC. Its translation is CASSYYQGGEQFF.

This chain links TRBV7-2 with TRBJ1-1, with a possible D match to TRBD1 (5 bases). The CDR3 has 15 amino acids. The germline V and J ends were trimmed by 9 bases and 3 bases, with 20 bases remaining between them. Germline loops: CDR1 SGHTA, CDR2 FQGNSA. The CDR3 region has the DNA TGTGCCAGTCTAGACTGGGACGGGATACACACTGAAGCTTTCTTT. The encoded protein is CASLDWDGIHTEAFF.

The chain carries TRBV5-6 and TRBJ2-7; D assignment may be TRBD1 or TRBD2 (6 bases each). There are 13 residues in the CDR3. Germline V gene lookup returns CDR1 SGHDT and CDR2 YYEEEE. Trimming took 4 bases from V and 4 from J, leaving 12 bases between them. The CDR3 DNA is TGTGCCAGCAGCGGAGGGGGTGAGTACGAGCAGTACTTC. This sequence encodes CASSGGGEYEQYF.

The gene calls are TRBV6-5 and TRBJ2-7, with D perhaps matching TRBD1 (5 bases). Deletions cut 3 bases from V and 7 bases from J, with 19 bases between. The CDR3 loop spans 15 amino acids. Germline V lookup: CDR1 MNHEY, CDR2 SVGAGI. The chain's CDR3 is CASSYFRAPASEQYF. CDR3 DNA: TGTGCCAGCAGTTATTTCAGGGCTCCAGCCTCTGAGCAGTACTTC.

The V and J genes are TRBV12-5 and TRBJ1-1; a possible D gene is TRBD1 (6 bases). With 6 bases removed from V and 4 bases from J, the gap between germline ends came to 12 bases. Germline V gene sequence: CDR1 LGHNT, CDR2 FRNRAP. There are 13 residues in the CDR3. The CDR3, as DNA: TGTGCTAGTGGGGGAAGGGGGATCACTGAAGCTTTCTTT. This translates into CASGGRGITEAFF.

The chain employs TRBV19 and TRBJ2-3, with D uncertain. The CDR3 totals 11 residues. V gave up 3 bases and J gave up 6 bases, with 4 bases separating them. Germline loops: CDR1 LNHDA, CDR2 SQIVND (reference sequence). The CDR3 DNA follows: TGTGCCAGTAGTATGTTGGATACGCAGTATTTT. Translation gives CASSMLDTQYF.